This paragraph covers one T cell receptor (beta chain) sequence. V was pared by 4 bases and J by 0 bases, with 14 bases between. In germline, CDR1 is SGDLS, CDR2 YYNGEE. This CDR3 contains 16 residues. This record belongs to a study of tissue T cells after allogeneic stem cell transplantation. The assay was immunoSEQ multiplex PCR, and TCRdb's table has in-frame clones only and misses some. Found here are approximately 12,000 clones, approximately 70% of them singletons; the top ten hold around 14%. Retrospectively chosen non-transplant comparators had other cancers and at least five gastrointestinal samples, without known gastrointestinal disease.

The input for sequencing was tissue from the right colon, taken at autopsy. This receptor was taken from a woman between 18 and 50 years old with breast cancer. The chain recombines TRBV9 with TRBJ1-3, with D perhaps matching TRBD1 (5 bases). The CDR3 spells CASSPGGSSSGNTIYF. CDR3 sequence (DNA): TGTGCCAGCAGCCCCGGGGGGTCTTCCTCTGGAAACACCATATATTTT.